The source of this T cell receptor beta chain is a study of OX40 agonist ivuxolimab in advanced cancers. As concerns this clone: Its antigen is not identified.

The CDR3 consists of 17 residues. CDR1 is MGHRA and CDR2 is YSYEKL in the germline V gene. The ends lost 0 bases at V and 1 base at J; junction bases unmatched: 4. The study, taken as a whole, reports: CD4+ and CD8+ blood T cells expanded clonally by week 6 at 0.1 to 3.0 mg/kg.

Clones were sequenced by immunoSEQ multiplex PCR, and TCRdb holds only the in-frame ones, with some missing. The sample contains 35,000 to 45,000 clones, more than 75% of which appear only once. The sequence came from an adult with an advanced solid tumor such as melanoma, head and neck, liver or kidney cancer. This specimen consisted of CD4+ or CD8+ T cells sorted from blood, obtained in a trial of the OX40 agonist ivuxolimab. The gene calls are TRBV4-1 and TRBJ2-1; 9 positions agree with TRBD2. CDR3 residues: CASSQDGSGSSYNEQFF. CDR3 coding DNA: TGCGCCAGCAGCCAAGATGGTAGCGGGAGTTCCTACAATGAGCAGTTCTTC.